A selection of T cell receptor beta chains follows, all from one sample in a study of shared clonotypes between healthy human individuals. Profiled with immunoSEQ multiplex PCR; TCRdb holds only in-frame clones, not every one. The data contain roughly 2.1 million clones, 85% to 95% of them singletons. Sequencing was performed on naive CD8+ T cells from PBMCs. These TCRs come from a man between 18 and 35 years old in good health. Some clones in this sample may be carry-over from other donors' samples. CDR3s include the opening cysteine and the closing phenylalanine or tryptophan. A D gene is named only where the DNA matches it firmly. The size field is filled for only some rows; it gives once, few, many or a size class.

v_gene,d_gene,j_gene,abundance,CDR3aa,CDR3nt
TRBV7-9,TRBD2,TRBJ2-7,NA,CASSSLAGGSYEQYF,TGTGCCAGCAGTTCACTAGCGGGAGGATCCTACGAGCAGTACTTC
TRBV15,NA,TRBJ1-3,NA,CATQENTIYF,TGTGCCACCCAGGAAAACACCATATATTTT
TRBV7-9,TRBD1,TRBJ1-2,NA,CATVPFGQAYYGYTF,TGTGCCACCGTACCTTTTGGACAGGCCTATTATGGCTACACCTTC
TRBV15,TRBD1,TRBJ1-4,NA,CATSRVRQGGEKLFF,TGTGCCACCAGCAGAGTTCGACAGGGGGGTGAAAAACTGTTTTTT
TRBV7-9,NA,TRBJ1-2,NA,CASSLDGGFGHGYTF,TGTGCCAGCAGCTTAGACGGGGGGTTTGGGCATGGCTACACCTTC
TRBV30,NA,TRBJ1-2,NA,CAWSPLGRGSGYTF,TGTGCCTGGAGCCCTTTAGGGAGAGGGTCTGGCTACACCTTC
TRBV5-1,TRBD2,TRBJ2-1,NA,CASSSLGTSGYEQFF,TGCGCCAGCAGCTCCCTCGGGACTAGCGGGTATGAGCAGTTCTTC
TRBV4-3,NA,TRBJ2-3,NA,CASSQDGMGTDTQYF,TGCGCCAGCAGCCAAGACGGGATGGGCACAGATACGCAGTATTTT
TRBV11-2,TRBD1,TRBJ1-2,once,CASSLEHDRGRSANYGYTF,TGTGCCAGCAGCTTAGAGCACGACAGGGGAAGGTCCGCTAACTATGGCTACACCTTC
TRBV10-3,TRBD1,TRBJ2-1,NA,CAIKSTYSGTEPLHNEQFF,TGTGCCATCAAGTCTACCTACTCCGGGACAGAGCCTCTCCACAATGAGCAGTTCTTC
TRBV7-9,NA,TRBJ2-5,NA,CASSNIQTLPWETQYF,TGTGCCAGCAGCAACATCCAGACCCTCCCTTGGGAGACCCAGTACTTC
TRBV7-2,NA,TRBJ2-2,NA,CASTLSTGRYGELFF,TGTGCCAGCACCTTGTCGACAGGTCGTTACGGGGAGCTGTTTTTT
TRBV7-8,NA,TRBJ2-7,NA,CASSPQTGQGGYEQYF,TGTGCCAGCAGCCCCCAGACGGGGCAGGGGGGGTACGAGCAGTACTTC
TRBV28,NA,TRBJ2-2,once,CASSFFLAYTGELFF,TGTGCCAGCAGTTTTTTTTTGGCCTACACCGGGGAGCTGTTTTTT
TRBV5-1,NA,TRBJ2-7,NA,CASRWGSEQYF,TGCGCCAGCAGGTGGGGGTCCGAGCAGTACTTC
TRBV11-3,TRBD1,TRBJ2-7,NA,CASSSTGTGGFEQYF,TGTGCCAGCAGCTCCACCGGGACAGGGGGCTTCGAGCAGTACTTC
TRBV7-3,NA,TRBJ2-6,NA,CASSPGREVYGANVLTF,TGTGCCAGCAGCCCGGGCAGGGAGGTATATGGGGCCAACGTCCTGACTTTC
TRBV28,TRBD1,TRBJ2-2,NA,CASRPFRGIAGELFF,TGTGCCAGCAGACCTTTCAGGGGGATCGCCGGGGAGCTGTTTTTT
TRBV27,NA,TRBJ2-7,NA,CASSPTGAPSYEQYF,TGTGCCAGCAGCCCAACCGGGGCCCCGAGCTACGAGCAGTACTTC
TRBV5-1,NA,TRBJ2-2,NA,CASREVQGNTGELFF,TGCGCCAGCAGGGAGGTGCAGGGGAATACCGGGGAGCTGTTTTTT
TRBV28,NA,TRBJ2-3,once,CASSATYPDFRQPTDTQYF,TGTGCCAGCAGCGCCACGTATCCAGATTTTCGGCAGCCCACAGATACGCAGTATTTT
TRBV4-2,NA,TRBJ2-7,NA,CASSQRDTSYEQYF,TGTGCCAGCAGCCAGAGAGACACCTCCTACGAGCAGTACTTC
TRBV27,NA,TRBJ2-2,NA,CASSFSTGELFF,TGTGCCAGCAGTTTCAGCACCGGGGAGCTGTTTTTT
TRBV5-1,NA,TRBJ2-3,NA,CASSLLGSTDTQYF,TGCGCCAGCAGCCTGTTAGGAAGCACAGATACGCAGTATTTT
TRBV27,NA,TRBJ2-7,NA,CASKEGSLDEQYF,TGTGCCAGCAAGGAGGGGTCCCTGGACGAGCAGTACTTC
TRBV28,NA,TRBJ2-7,NA,CASTQAGWDYEQYF,TGTGCCAGCACCCAAGCAGGGTGGGACTACGAGCAGTACTTC
TRBV7-3,TRBD1,TRBJ1-1,few,CASSFDRGTEAFF,TGTGCCAGCAGCTTTGACAGGGGTACTGAAGCTTTCTTT
TRBV7-2,NA,TRBJ2-7,NA,CASSLGPTPSGEQYF,TGTGCCAGCAGCTTAGGCCCCACTCCCTCGGGCGAGCAGTACTTC
TRBV5-1,TRBD2,TRBJ2-1,NA,CASSPRTSGAYNEQFF,TGCGCCAGCAGCCCAAGGACTAGCGGGGCCTACAATGAGCAGTTCTTC
TRBV7-9,NA,TRBJ2-7,once,CASSLTHEQYF,TGTGCCAGCAGCTTGACCCACGAGCAGTACTTC
TRBV7-9,NA,TRBJ1-2,NA,CASSWAFGGYTF,TGTGCCAGCAGCTGGGCTTTCGGTGGCTACACCTTC
TRBV7-9,TRBD2,TRBJ2-5,NA,CASSSAVLADQETQYF,TGTGCCAGCAGCTCGGCGGTCCTAGCGGACCAAGAGACCCAGTACTTC
TRBV7-9,NA,TRBJ2-2,NA,CASSLGAVGELFF,TGTGCCAGCAGCTTAGGAGCGGTGGGGGAGCTGTTTTTT
TRBV6-1,TRBD1,TRBJ1-1,NA,CASSEISLTGRVRAEAFF,TGTGCCAGCAGTGAAATCTCCCTGACAGGGAGGGTGAGGGCTGAAGCTTTCTTT
TRBV7-9,TRBD2,TRBJ2-1,NA,CASSRTSGRVPYNEQFF,TGTGCCAGCAGCCGGACTAGCGGGAGAGTCCCCTACAATGAGCAGTTCTTC
TRBV30,TRBD2,TRBJ2-3,once,CAWSGGEHRTSGRTDTQYF,TGTGCCTGGAGTGGAGGGGAACATAGGACTAGCGGGAGGACAGATACGCAGTATTTT
TRBV27,TRBD2,TRBJ2-1,NA,CASSLYAGGIHNEQFF,TGTGCCAGCAGTTTATATGCGGGAGGAATACACAATGAGCAGTTCTTC
TRBV19,TRBD1,TRBJ2-2,NA,CASSIGGQGSTGELFF,TGTGCCAGTAGTATTGGGGGACAGGGATCCACCGGGGAGCTGTTTTTT
TRBV28,TRBD2,TRBJ2-5,NA,CASSSPLAGVQETQYF,TGTGCCAGCAGTTCCCCCCTAGCGGGAGTCCAAGAGACCCAGTACTTC
TRBV7-8,TRBD1,TRBJ2-7,once,CASSFPRQGAYEQYF,TGTGCCAGCAGCTTCCCCCGCCAGGGGGCCTACGAGCAGTACTTC
TRBV6-5,NA,TRBJ1-4,NA,CASSYSIQEKLFF,TGTGCCAGCAGTTACTCGATACAGGAAAAACTGTTTTTT
TRBV30,TRBD1,TRBJ2-2,NA,CAWSVPGQGRSTGELFF,TGTGCCTGGAGTGTACCCGGACAGGGGAGGTCAACCGGGGAGCTGTTTTTT